The T cell receptor (beta chain) under discussion was sequenced for a study of T cell responses to AZD1222 COVID-19 vaccine. From germline, CDR1 is WNHNN and CDR2 SYGVQD (reference sequence). V dropped 0 bases and J dropped 3 bases, with 11 bases sitting between them. The CDR3 has 15 amino acids. TCRdb's copy holds only in-frame clones and misses some; the assay was immunoSEQ multiplex PCR. The sample lists some 130,000 clones; around 92% were seen once. The genes are TRBV10-1 and TRBJ1-2; perhaps TRBD1 as D (5 bases). This specimen consisted of peripheral blood, obtained 28 days after the second AZD1222 dose. This TCR derives from an adult who received the AZD1222 COVID-19 vaccine. CDR3 nucleotides: TGCGCCAGCAGTGAGTCGATAGGGACCGACTATGGCTACACCTTC. Protein sequence: CASSESIGTDYGYTF.